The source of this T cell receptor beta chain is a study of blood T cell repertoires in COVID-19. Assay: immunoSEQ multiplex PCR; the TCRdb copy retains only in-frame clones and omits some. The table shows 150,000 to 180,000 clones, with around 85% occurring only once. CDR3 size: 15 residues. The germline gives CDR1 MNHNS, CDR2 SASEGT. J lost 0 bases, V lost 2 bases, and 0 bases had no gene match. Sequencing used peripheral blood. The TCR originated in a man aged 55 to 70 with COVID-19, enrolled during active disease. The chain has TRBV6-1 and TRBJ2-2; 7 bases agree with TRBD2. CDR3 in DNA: TGTGCCAGCAGTGAACTAGCGGCGAACACCGGGGAGCTGTTTTTT. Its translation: CASSELAANTGELFF.